The present entry profiles one T cell receptor (beta chain) with its context. This entry belongs to a study of blood T cell repertoires in COVID-19. Study as a whole: Material from acute and convalescent COVID-19 was sourced from the United States, Italy and Spain.

CDR3 length: 14 amino acids. The V gene lost 4 bases and the J gene lost 0 bases, with 8 bases spanning the gap. Germline CDR1 KGHDR, CDR2 SFDVKD. Original data processing: Estimation of nucleated cell counts was performed using reference gene primer amplification. Clones were read by immunoSEQ multiplex PCR, and TCRdb kept only the in-frame ones, dropping some. V and J calls and clone size are those listed in that table; D and trimming were worked out from the DNA. The table shows roughly 90,000 clones, with roughly 84% occurring only once. The clonotype originates from a woman of 80 years or more with active or convalescent COVID-19. The chain uses TRBV24-1 and TRBJ1-2; the D gene is possibly TRBD1 (5 bases). Specimen: peripheral blood. The CDR3 sequence: CATSDPGTNYGYTF. The CDR3 DNA reads TGTGCCACCAGTGACCCAGGGACTAACTATGGCTACACCTTC.